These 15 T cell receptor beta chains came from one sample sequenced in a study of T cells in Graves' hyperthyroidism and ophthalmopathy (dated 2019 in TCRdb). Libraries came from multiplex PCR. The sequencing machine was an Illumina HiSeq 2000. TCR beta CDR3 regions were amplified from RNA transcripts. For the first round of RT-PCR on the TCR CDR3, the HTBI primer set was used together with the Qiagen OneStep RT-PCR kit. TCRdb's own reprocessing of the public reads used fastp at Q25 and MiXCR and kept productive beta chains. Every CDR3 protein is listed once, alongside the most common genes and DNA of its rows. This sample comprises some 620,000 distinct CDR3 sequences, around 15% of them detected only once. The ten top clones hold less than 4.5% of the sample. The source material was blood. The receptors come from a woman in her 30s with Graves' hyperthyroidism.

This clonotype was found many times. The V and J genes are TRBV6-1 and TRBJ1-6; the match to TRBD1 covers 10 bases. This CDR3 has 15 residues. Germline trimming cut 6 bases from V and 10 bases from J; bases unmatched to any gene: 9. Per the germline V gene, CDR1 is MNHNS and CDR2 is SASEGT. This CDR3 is CASSRSGQGGSPLHF. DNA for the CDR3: TGTGCCAGCAGCAGGAGCGGACAGGGGGGGTCACCCCTCCACTTT.

This CDR3 reads CATHSDSSYNEQFF. CDR3 DNA: TGTGCCACCCACAGCGACAGTTCCTACAATGAGCAGTTCTTC. The chain couples TRBV10-3 to TRBJ2-1, with D tentatively TRBD1 (5 bases). The V gene lost 10 bases and the J gene lost 1 base, with 14 bases spanning the gap. The CDR3 spans 14 residues. CDR1 and CDR2 from the germline V gene are ENHRY and SYGVKD.

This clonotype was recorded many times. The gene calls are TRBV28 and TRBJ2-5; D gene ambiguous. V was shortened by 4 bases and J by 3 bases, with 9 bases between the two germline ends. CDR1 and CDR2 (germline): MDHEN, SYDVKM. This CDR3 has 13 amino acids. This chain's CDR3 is CASSSLAEETQYF. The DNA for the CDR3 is TGTGCCAGCAGTTCCTTAGCCGAAGAGACCCAGTACTTC. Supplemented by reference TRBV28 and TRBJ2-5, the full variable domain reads DVKVTQSSRYLVKRTGEKVFLECVQDMDHENMFWYRQDPGLGLRLIYFSYDVKMKEKGDIPEGYSVSREKKERFSLILESASTNQTSMYLCASSSLAEETQYFGPGTRLLVL.

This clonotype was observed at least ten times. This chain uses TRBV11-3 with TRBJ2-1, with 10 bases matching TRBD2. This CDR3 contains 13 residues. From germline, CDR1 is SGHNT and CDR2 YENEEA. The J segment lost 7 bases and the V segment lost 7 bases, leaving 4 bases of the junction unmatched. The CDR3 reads CASTQAGGNEQFF. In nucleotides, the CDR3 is TGTGCCAGCACCCAAGCGGGAGGGAATGAGCAGTTCTTC. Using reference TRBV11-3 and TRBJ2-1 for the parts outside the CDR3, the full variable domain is EAGVVQSPRYKIIEKKQPVAFWCNPISGHNTLYWYLQNLGQGPELLIRYENEEAVDDSQLPKDRFSAERLKGVDSTLKIQPAELGDSAVYLCASTQAGGNEQFFGPGTRLTVL.

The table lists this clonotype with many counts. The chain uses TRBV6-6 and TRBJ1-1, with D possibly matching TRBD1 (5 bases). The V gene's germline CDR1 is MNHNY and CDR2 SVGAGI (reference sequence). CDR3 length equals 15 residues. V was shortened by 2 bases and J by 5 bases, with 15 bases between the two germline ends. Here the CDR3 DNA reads TGTGCCAGCAGTTACCAGGGACTGGGGGTGACTGAAGCTTTCTTT. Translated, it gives CASSYQGLGVTEAFF.

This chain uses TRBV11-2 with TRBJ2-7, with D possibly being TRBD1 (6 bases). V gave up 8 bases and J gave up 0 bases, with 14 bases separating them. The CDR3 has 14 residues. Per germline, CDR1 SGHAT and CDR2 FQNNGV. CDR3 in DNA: TGTGCCAGCGGGTCGGACAGTAGCTCCTACGAGCAGTACTTC. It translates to CASGSDSSSYEQYF. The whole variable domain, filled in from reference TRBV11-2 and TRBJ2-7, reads EAGVAQSPRYKIIEKRQSVAFWCNPISGHATLYWYQQILGQGPKLLIQFQNNGVVDDSQLPKDRFSAERLKGVDSTLKIQPAKLEDSAVYLCASGSDSSSYEQYFGPGTRLTVT.

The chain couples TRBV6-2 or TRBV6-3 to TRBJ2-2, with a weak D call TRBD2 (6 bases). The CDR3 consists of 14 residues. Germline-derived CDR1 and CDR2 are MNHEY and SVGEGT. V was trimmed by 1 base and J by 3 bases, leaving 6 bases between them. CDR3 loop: CASSYWDYTGELFF. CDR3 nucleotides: TGTGCCAGCAGTTACTGGGACTACACCGGGGAGCTGTTTTTT.

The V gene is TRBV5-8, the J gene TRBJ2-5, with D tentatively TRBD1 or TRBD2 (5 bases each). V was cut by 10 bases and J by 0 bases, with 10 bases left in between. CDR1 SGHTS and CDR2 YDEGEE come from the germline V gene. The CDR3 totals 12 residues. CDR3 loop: CAHGTHQETQYF. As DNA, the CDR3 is TGTGCCCACGGGACCCACCAAGAGACCCAGTACTTC.

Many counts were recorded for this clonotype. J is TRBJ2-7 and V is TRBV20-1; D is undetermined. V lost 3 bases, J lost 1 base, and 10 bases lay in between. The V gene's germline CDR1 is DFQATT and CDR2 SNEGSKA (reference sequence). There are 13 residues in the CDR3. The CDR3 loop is CSARLVSSYEQYF. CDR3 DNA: TGCAGTGCTAGGCTAGTTAGTTCCTACGAGCAGTACTTC.

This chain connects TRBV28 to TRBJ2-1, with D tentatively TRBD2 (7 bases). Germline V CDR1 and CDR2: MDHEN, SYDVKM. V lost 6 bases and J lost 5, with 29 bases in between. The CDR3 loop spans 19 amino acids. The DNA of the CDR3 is TGTGCCAGCAGCCCACCGTGGGAGGGGCGGGGGCGGTCGGACAATGAGCAGTTCTTC. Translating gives CASSPPWEGRGRSDNEQFF.

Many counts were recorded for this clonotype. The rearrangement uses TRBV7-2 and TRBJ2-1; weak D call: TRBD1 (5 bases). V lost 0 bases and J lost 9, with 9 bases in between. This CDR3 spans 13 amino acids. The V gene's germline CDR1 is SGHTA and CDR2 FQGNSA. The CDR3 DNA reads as TGTGCCAGCAGCTTAGCTATAACAGGTGAGCAGTTCTTC. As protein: CASSLAITGEQFF.

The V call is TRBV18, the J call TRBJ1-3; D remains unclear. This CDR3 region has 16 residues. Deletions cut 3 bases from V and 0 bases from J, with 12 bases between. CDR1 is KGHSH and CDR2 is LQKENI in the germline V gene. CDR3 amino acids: CASSPARSPSGNTIYF. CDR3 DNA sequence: TGTGCCAGCTCACCGGCCAGGAGCCCCTCTGGAAACACCATATATTTT.

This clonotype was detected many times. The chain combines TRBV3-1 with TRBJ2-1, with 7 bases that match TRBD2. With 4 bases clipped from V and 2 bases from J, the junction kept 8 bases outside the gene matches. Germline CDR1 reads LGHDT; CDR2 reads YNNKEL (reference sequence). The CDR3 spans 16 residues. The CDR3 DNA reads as TGTGCCAGCAGCCCTCCGGGGGGAGGGGCCTACAATGAGCAGTTCTTC. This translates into CASSPPGGGAYNEQFF.

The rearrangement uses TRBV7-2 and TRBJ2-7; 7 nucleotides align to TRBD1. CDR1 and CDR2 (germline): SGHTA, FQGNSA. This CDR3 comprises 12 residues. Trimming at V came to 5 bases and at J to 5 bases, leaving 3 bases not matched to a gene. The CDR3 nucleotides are TGTGCCAGCAGCGTTGACAGGGACGAGCAGTACTTC. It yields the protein CASSVDRDEQYF.

CDR3 bases: TGTGCCAGCAGCTCCTCGACTAGCCCGGGGGAGACCCAGTACTTC. Amino acid sequence: CASSSSTSPGETQYF. The V call is TRBV7-3, the J call TRBJ2-5; 7 bases fit TRBD2. The V gene end was trimmed by 4 bases and the J gene end by 5 bases; junction bases not matched to a gene: 10. The length of the CDR3 is 15 residues. Germline assignment: CDR1 SGHTA and CDR2 FQGTGA.